The source of this T cell receptor (beta chain) is a study of T cells expressing NK-cell markers. Researchers built TCR beta cDNA using 5'RACE template switching with UMIs. TCRdb re-called the 5' RACE reads; every CDR3 protein appears as one record, without DNA. In total, the table holds some 600,000 distinct CDR3 sequences. This CDR3 spans 13 amino acids. CDR1 and CDR2 (germline): SQVTM, ANQGSEA. The TCR sequence derives from a man aged 18-30 years in good health. This chain joins TRBV29-1 and TRBJ1-2. Sequencing was done on a sample of blood T cells: a sorted CD56 or NKG2C T cell subset, CD4+ or CD8+ T cells, or bulk PBMC T cells (not recorded which). CDR3 loop: CSVEGGQGVGYTF. The full variable domain, in which reference TRBV29-1 and TRBJ1-2 provide the parts outside the CDR3, is SAVISQKPSRDICQRGTSLTIQCQVDSQVTMMFWYRQQPGQSLTLIATANQGSEATYESGFVIDKFPISRPNLTFSTLTVSNMSPEDSSIYLCSVEGGQGVGYTFGSGTRLTVV.